The 7 T cell receptor beta chains below all came from one sample that was sequenced in a study of blood T cell repertoires in COVID-19. Sequenced by immunoSEQ multiplex PCR; TCRdb stores in-frame clones only, minus some. The sample carries 450,000 or so clones, 70% to 90% recorded once. The sample consisted of peripheral blood. These receptor sequences come from a man aged 18-30 years with COVID-19, enrolled during active disease.

The V gene is TRBV5-8, the J gene TRBJ1-6; tentative D call: TRBD1 (5 bases). Germline lookup yields CDR1 SGHTS and CDR2 YDEGEE. This CDR3 region has 15 residues. Trimming stripped 4 bases from V and 9 bases from J, with 17 bases between. This chain's CDR3 is CASSRGTYPISPLHF. For the CDR3, the DNA is TGTGCCAGCAGCCGGGGGACCTACCCAATTTCACCCCTCCACTTT.

The genes are TRBV19 and TRBJ1-1; TRBD1 matches at 8 bases. The CDR3 consists of 14 residues. The V gene's germline CDR1 is LNHDA and CDR2 SQIVND (reference sequence). V shed 2 bases and J 6 bases; nucleotides not matched to a gene: 5. This CDR3 reads CASSIMTGAAEAFF. DNA for the CDR3: TGTGCCAGTAGTATAATGACAGGGGCCGCTGAAGCTTTCTTT.

The DNA for the CDR3 is TGTGCCAGTAGTAAAGATCCCGGGACAGACTTCTATTCACCCCTCCACTTT. Protein sequence: CASSKDPGTDFYSPLHF. J is TRBJ1-6 and V is TRBV19; TRBD1 matches 7 bases. Germline V gene lookup returns CDR1 LNHDA and CDR2 SQIVND (reference sequence). V dropped 4 bases and J dropped 8; count of bases not matched to a gene: 14. This CDR3 has 17 residues.

This chain connects TRBV5-4 to TRBJ2-5; 15 bases agree with TRBD2. This CDR3 has 18 amino acids. Germline lookup yields CDR1 SGHNT and CDR2 YYREEE (reference sequence). With 3 bases clipped from V and 3 bases from J, the junction kept 9 bases outside the gene matches. The CDR3 here is CASSSGTSGGRREETQYF. The CDR3 DNA follows: TGTGCCAGCAGCTCCGGGACTAGCGGGGGGCGGAGGGAAGAGACCCAGTACTTC.

The chain carries TRBV7-9 and TRBJ1-2; D remains unclear. Germline lookup yields CDR1 SEHNR and CDR2 FQNEAQ (reference sequence). Deletions cut 1 base from V and 8 bases from J, with 14 bases between. This CDR3 has 14 amino acids. CDR3 sequence: CASSLGPEAGGYTF. DNA of the CDR3: TGTGCCAGCAGCTTAGGCCCGGAGGCTGGGGGCTACACCTTC.

A note on this clone: An end of the junction does not agree with germline; a read error may underlie this. The rearrangement joins TRBV2 to TRBJ1-2, with a possible D match to TRBD1 (5 bases). CDR1 and CDR2 (germline): SNHLY, FYNNEI. The CDR3 is 13 residues long. For the CDR3, the DNA is TGTGCCAGCAGCGAAGTAGGGGCATGGGGCTACACCTTC. Protein product: CASSEVGAWGYTF.

This clone was seen many times. The V and J genes are TRBV30 and TRBJ2-2, with 8 bases that match TRBD1. With V trimmed by 0 bases and J by 4 bases, 4 bases remained unmatched. Germline CDR1 GTSNPN, CDR2 SVGIG (reference sequence). CDR3 length: 15 residues. DNA for the CDR3: TGTGCCTGGAGTGTACAGGGGGTAACCACCGGGGAGCTGTTTTTT. Its translation: CAWSVQGVTTGELFF.